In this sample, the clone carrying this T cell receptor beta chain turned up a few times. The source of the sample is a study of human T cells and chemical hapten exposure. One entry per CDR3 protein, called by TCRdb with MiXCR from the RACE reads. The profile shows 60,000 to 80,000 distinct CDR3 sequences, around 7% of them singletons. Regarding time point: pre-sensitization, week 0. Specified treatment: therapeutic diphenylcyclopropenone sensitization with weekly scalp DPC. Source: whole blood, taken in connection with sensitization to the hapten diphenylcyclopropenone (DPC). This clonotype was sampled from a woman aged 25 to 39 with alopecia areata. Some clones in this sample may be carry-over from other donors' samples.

Here the CDR3 reads CSARDGWGTIDTEAFF. The CDR3 bases are TGCAGTGCTAGAGATGGTTGGGGGACCATTGACACTGAAGCTTTCTTT. The V gene is TRBV20-1, the J gene TRBJ1-1, with TRBD1 as a possible D gene (5 bases). V was shortened by 0 bases and J by 3 bases, with 17 bases between the two germline ends. This CDR3 is 16 amino acids long. Germline assignment: CDR1 DFQATT and CDR2 SNEGSKA (reference sequence).